The T cell receptor (beta chain) under discussion was sequenced for a study of identical twins. Germline V gene lookup returns CDR1 MGHRA and CDR2 YSYEKL. The CDR3 is 16 residues long. V lost 4 bases and J lost 6; bases outside the gene matches: 7. MiXCR, run by TCRdb on the 5' RACE reads, gives a single entry per CDR3 protein. The table includes hundreds of thousands of distinct CDR3 sequences, approximately 13% detected once. This clonotype was seen a handful of times. No donor was unhealthy or non-Caucasian. These data were likewise used in another study, on yellow fever vaccine responses in identical twins.

Sample: PBMCs. This chain connects TRBV4-1 to TRBJ2-1, with 12 bases lining up with TRBD2. This clonotype originated in a young woman in good health. CDR3 DNA: TGCGCCAGCAGCCGCCGGACTAGCGGGAATCCCAATGAGCAGTTCTTC. It encodes CASSRRTSGNPNEQFF.